Each of the 29 T cell receptor beta chains below was sequenced from the same sample in a study of T cell responses to AZD1222 COVID-19 vaccine. Only in-frame clones appear in the TCRdb table, and some are missing; sequencing was by immunoSEQ multiplex PCR. This table has roughly 150,000 clones, approximately 83% appearing once. The sample here was peripheral blood, taken on day 0 of AZD1222 vaccination. All receptors derive from an adult in good health.

This clone was found once. The CDR3 region has the DNA TGCGCCAGCAGCCAATACAGAGATAGCAATCAGCCCCAGCATTTT. Residues: CASSQYRDSNQPQHF. The rearrangement joins TRBV4-1 to TRBJ1-5; no clear D. V lost 2 bases and J lost 0, with 8 bases in between. The CDR3 length is 15 residues. The V gene's germline CDR1 is MGHRA and CDR2 YSYEKL.

This rearrangement joins TRBV2 to TRBJ2-3, with TRBD1 matching 7 bases. CDR3 size: 14 residues. Germline CDR1 and CDR2: SNHLY and FYNNEI. V shed 7 bases and J 4 bases; nucleotides not matched to a gene: 8. CDR3 residues: CASTNRGVSDTQYF. CDR3 coding DNA: TGTGCCAGCACTAACAGGGGTGTTTCAGATACGCAGTATTTT.

The V call is TRBV4-1, the J call TRBJ2-2, with no clear D. Between the trimmed V and J ends, which lost 1 base and 2 bases, there was a span of 14 bases. Germline CDR1 reads MGHRA; CDR2 reads YSYEKL. CDR3 size: 17 residues. The chain's CDR3 is CASSQGGIGLNTGELFF. CDR3 in DNA: TGCGCCAGCAGCCAAGGGGGTATAGGCCTTAACACCGGGGAGCTGTTTTTT.

This sequence joins TRBV11-2 and TRBJ2-2, with 7 bases that match TRBD1. The V gene end was trimmed by 5 bases and the J gene end by 2 bases; junction bases not matched to a gene: 14. Germline assignment: CDR1 SGHAT and CDR2 FQNNGV. The CDR3 loop spans 18 amino acids. The CDR3: CASSHYPPGTANTGELFF. The CDR3 nucleotides read TGTGCCAGCAGCCACTACCCCCCCGGGACAGCCAACACCGGGGAGCTGTTTTTT.

The chain carries TRBV7-8 and TRBJ2-1, with 10 bases identical to TRBD2. There are 16 residues in the CDR3. V lost 4 bases and J lost 0; bases outside the gene matches: 3. Looked up from germline, CDR1 is SGHVS and CDR2 is FQNEAQ. The CDR3 is CASSYASGSSYNEQFF. Here the CDR3 DNA reads TGTGCCAGCAGCTATGCTAGCGGGAGCTCCTACAATGAGCAGTTCTTC.

CDR3 loop: CASSPDRALGENEQYF. In nucleotides, the CDR3 is TGTGCCAGCAGCCCAGACAGAGCCCTAGGGGAAAACGAGCAGTACTTC. The chain couples TRBV28 to TRBJ2-7; possible D gene TRBD1, 5 bases. The V gene's germline CDR1 is MDHEN and CDR2 SYDVKM. This CDR3 is 16 amino acids long. V lost 6 bases, J lost 5 bases, and 23 bases lay in between.

A single count supports this clone. The chain combines TRBV12-1 with TRBJ2-1; no check of the table's D call, TRBD2, against the DNA was made. TRBV12-1 has pseudogene status. This CDR3 has 15 amino acids. The CDR3 loop is CASSFEAGAGYEQFF. The CDR3 DNA reads TGTGCCAGCAGCTTTGAAGCGGGGGCGGGCTATGAGCAGTTCTTC.

The genes are TRBV5-8 and TRBJ1-2, with 8 bases matching TRBD1. The V segment lost 5 bases and the J segment 8 bases; nucleotides outside the gene matches: 8. There are 13 residues in the CDR3. CDR1 is SGHTS and CDR2 is YDEGEE in the germline V gene. CDR3 region: CASSLDRVYGYTF. CDR3 sequence (DNA): TGTGCCAGCAGTCTGGACAGGGTCTACGGCTACACCTTC.

This chain joins TRBV19 and TRBJ1-2, with D tentatively TRBD1 (6 bases). Trimming removed 3 bases at V and 8 bases at J, with 10 bases between. This CDR3 is 12 amino acids long. Germline CDR1 reads LNHDA; CDR2 reads SQIVND (reference sequence). The CDR3 here is CASSMGAFGYTF. The CDR3 region has the DNA TGTGCCAGTAGTATGGGGGCCTTCGGCTACACCTTC.

The chain joins TRBV2 to TRBJ2-5; D remains unclear. The length of the CDR3 is 12 residues. Per germline, CDR1 SNHLY and CDR2 FYNNEI. The V end lost 4 bases, the J end lost 3 bases, and 6 bases lay between the germline ends. CDR3 in DNA: TGTGCCAGCAGTGCCTATGAAGAGACCCAGTACTTC. Amino acid sequence: CASSAYEETQYF.

The chain couples TRBV5-4 to TRBJ2-3, with TRBD2 matching over 9 bases. The V gene's germline CDR1 is SGHNT and CDR2 YYREEE (reference sequence). J was trimmed by 2 bases and V by 0 bases; bases with no gene match: 1. The length of the CDR3 is 15 residues. The CDR3 coding sequence is TGTGCCAGCAGCTTGGCGGGACTAGCCACAGATACGCAGTATTTT. It yields the protein CASSLAGLATDTQYF.

This chain connects TRBV18 to TRBJ1-2, with 12 positions matching TRBD1. The germline V gene has CDR1 KGHSH and CDR2 LQKENI. J gave up 3 bases and V 6 bases, and 2 bases lay outside the gene matches. CDR3 size: 14 residues. The CDR3 spells CASSGQGADYGYTF. The CDR3 nucleotides are TGTGCCAGCTCGGGACAGGGGGCAGACTATGGCTACACCTTC.

The chain employs TRBV5-1 and TRBJ2-1; possible D gene TRBD2, 6 bases. CDR1 is SGHRS, CDR2 YFSETQ, per germline. This CDR3 comprises 16 residues. V was pared by 7 bases and J by 4 bases, with 21 bases between. The chain's CDR3 is CASFQGLGGAYNEQFF. The CDR3 DNA sequence: TGCGCCAGCTTCCAAGGCCTGGGGGGAGCTTACAATGAGCAGTTCTTC.

The chain recombines TRBV19 with TRBJ2-7; D not resolved. V gave up 5 bases and J gave up 2 bases, with 13 bases separating them. The CDR3 consists of 14 residues. Per germline, CDR1 LNHDA and CDR2 SQIVND (reference sequence). In DNA form, the CDR3 reads TGTGCCAGTAGTCCAAGCATACCCCCCTACGAGCAGTACTTC. Protein product: CASSPSIPPYEQYF.

This rearrangement joins TRBV5-1 to TRBJ2-2; no clear D gene. V was pared by 6 bases and J by 1 base, with 10 bases between. Germline V gene data show CDR1 as SGHRS and CDR2 as YFSETQ. There are 14 residues in the CDR3. As DNA, the CDR3 is TGCGCCAGCACTTCGGGCTTGAACACCGGGGAGCTGTTTTTT. Encoded protein: CASTSGLNTGELFF.

This clone was detected only once. This rearrangement joins TRBV18 to TRBJ1-5; D uncertain. CDR3 length: 13 residues. Trimming shortened V by 1 base and J by 8 bases, and 9 bases separated the two germline ends. CDR1 and CDR2 (germline): KGHSH, LQKENI. The CDR3 sequence: CASSPRAPEPQHF. The CDR3 DNA is TGTGCCAGCTCACCACGGGCACCGGAGCCCCAGCATTTT.

The rearrangement joins TRBV6-1 to TRBJ1-5, with D perhaps matching TRBD1 (6 bases). V was pared by 2 bases and J by 10 bases, with 18 bases between. The CDR3 spans 15 residues. CDR1 MNHNS and CDR2 SASEGT come from the germline V gene. CDR3 sequence reads: CASSELAGVKIPQHF. In DNA form, the CDR3 reads TGTGCCAGCAGTGAATTAGCAGGGGTTAAAATCCCCCAGCATTTT.

V usage is TRBV19 and J usage is TRBJ2-3; 11 bases map to TRBD2. V was clipped by 0 bases and J by 2 bases; unmatched bases: 10. This CDR3 contains 19 residues. CDR1 is LNHDA and CDR2 is SQIVND in the germline V gene (reference sequence). The CDR3 coding sequence is TGTGCCAGTAGTATAGAGAGCTCCGGGACTAGCGGCTCCACAGATACGCAGTATTTT. Its translation: CASSIESSGTSGSTDTQYF. The full variable domain, its missing parts supplied by reference TRBV19 and TRBJ2-3, is DGGITQSPKYLFRKEGQNVTLSCEQNLNHDAMYWYRQDPGQGLRLIYYSQIVNDFQKGDIAEGYSVSREKKESFPLTVTSAQKNPTAFYLCASSIESSGTSGSTDTQYFGPGTRLTVL.

The V and J genes are TRBV27 and TRBJ2-3, with TRBD2 identical over 10 bases. V gave up 6 bases and J gave up 4 bases; unmatched junction bases: 10. Germline CDR1 reads MNHEY; CDR2 reads SMNVEV (reference sequence). This CDR3 has 16 residues. In nucleotides, the CDR3 is TGTGCCAGCAGCCGTAGACTAGCGGGCGCAGCAGATACGCAGTATTTT. Translation: CASSRRLAGAADTQYF.

CDR3 in amino acids: CASTELAGIGEQFF. DNA for the CDR3: TGTGCCAGCACCGAACTAGCGGGAATCGGTGAGCAGTTCTTC. The J gene is TRBJ2-1, the V gene TRBV6-6, with 10 positions matching TRBD2. This CDR3 comprises 14 residues. The germline V gene encodes CDR1 MNHNY and CDR2 SVGAGI (reference sequence). With 7 bases clipped from V and 9 bases from J, the junction kept 9 bases outside the gene matches.

The chain is built from TRBV7-9 and TRBJ1-5, with 9 bases identical to TRBD1. Germline V lookup: CDR1 SEHNR, CDR2 FQNEAQ (reference sequence). After removal of 6 bases from V and 7 bases from J, the junction contained 4 bases not matched to a gene. The CDR3 consists of 13 residues. The CDR3 protein is CASSLQGAQPQHF. In DNA, the CDR3 is TGTGCCAGCAGTCTACAGGGGGCGCAGCCCCAGCATTTT. The full variable domain, its missing parts supplied by reference TRBV7-9 and TRBJ1-5, is DTGVSQNPRHKITKRGQNVTFRCDPISEHNRLYWYRQTLGQGPEFLTYFQNEAQLEKSRLLSDRFSAERPKGSFSTLEIQRTEQGDSAMYLCASSLQGAQPQHFGDGTRLSIL.

This clone was counted between two and nine times. The gene calls are TRBV3-1 (or the pseudogene TRBV3-2) and TRBJ1-2; D remains unclear. Germline CDR1 reads LGHDT; CDR2 reads YNNKEL (reference sequence). The V end was cut by 4 bases, the J end by 4 bases, with 13 bases between. The CDR3 spans 14 residues. CDR3 amino acids: CASSLSGVPYGYTF. The CDR3 bases are TGTGCCAGCAGCCTCTCGGGAGTTCCCTATGGCTACACCTTC.

V usage is TRBV30 and J usage is TRBJ1-5; D uncertain. The CDR3 sequence is 13 residues long. Between the trimmed V and J ends, which lost 4 bases and 5 bases, there was a span of 12 bases. Germline V CDR1 and CDR2: GTSNPN, SVGIG (reference sequence). Here the CDR3 reads CAWTTNGDQPQHF. CDR3 DNA: TGTGCCTGGACCACGAACGGAGATCAGCCCCAGCATTTT.

Only a few counts were recorded for this clone. V is TRBV15 and J is TRBJ1-1; 7 nucleotides agree with TRBD1. Germline trimming cut 1 base from V and 2 bases from J; bases unmatched to any gene: 10. Germline V CDR1 and CDR2: LNHNV, YYDKDF (reference sequence). The CDR3 has 17 amino acids. The CDR3 DNA reads TGTGCCACCAGCAGAGGTTTACAGGGGCTGGGCAACACTGAAGCTTTCTTT. It codes for CATSRGLQGLGNTEAFF. The whole variable domain, filled in from reference TRBV15 and TRBJ1-1, reads DAMVIQNPRYQVTQFGKPVTLSCSQTLNHNVMYWYQQKSSQAPKLLFHYYDKDFNNEADTPDNFQSRRPNTSFCFLDIRSPGLGDTAMYLCATSRGLQGLGNTEAFFGQGTRLTVV.

The chain combines TRBV12-3 or TRBV12-4 with TRBJ2-1, with D possibly TRBD2 on 6 matching bases. The CDR3 has 13 residues. V was clipped by 7 bases and J by 7 bases, with 14 bases between them. The CDR3 DNA reads TGTGCCAGCAAGGAGGGAAGTTGGAATGAGCAGTTCTTC. Translating gives CASKEGSWNEQFF.

In regard to this clone: Germline is not matched at one junction end, which may reflect a read error. V and J are TRBV6-6 and TRBJ2-1, with TRBD1 as a possible D gene (6 bases). Germline CDR1 reads MNHNY; CDR2 reads SVGAGI (reference sequence). The CDR3 loop spans 14 amino acids. In nucleotides, the CDR3 is TGTGCCAGCAGTCACTCAGGGGATTACAATGAGCAGTTCTTC. This codes for CASSHSGDYNEQFF.

CDR3 DNA: TGCAGTGCTAGAGAGGAGATTAGCTACACCTTC. This translates into CSAREEISYTF. The gene calls are TRBV20-1 and TRBJ1-2; D unresolved. Germline CDR1 is DFQATT and CDR2 is SNEGSKA (reference sequence). Between the trimmed V and J ends, which lost 0 bases and 9 bases, there was a span of 8 bases. CDR3 length equals 11 residues.

The chain carries TRBV10-3 and TRBJ1-1; TRBD1 matches at 9 bases. Per the germline V gene, CDR1 is ENHRY and CDR2 is SYGVKD. This CDR3 has 14 residues. Trimming took 10 bases from V and 1 from J; bases not matched to a gene: 7. The CDR3 DNA is TGTGCCACAATCTCGGGACAGGGGAACACTGAAGCTTTCTTT. Residues: CATISGQGNTEAFF.

The rearrangement uses TRBV28 and TRBJ1-2; possible D gene TRBD1, 6 bases. The germline V gene encodes CDR1 MDHEN and CDR2 SYDVKM. CDR3 length equals 15 residues. The ends were cut back, 5 bases at V and 8 bases at J, with 21 bases in the middle. The CDR3 here is CASSGGGTTISGYTF. The CDR3 nucleotides read TGTGCCAGCAGTGGCGGGGGGACAACAATAAGCGGCTACACCTTC.